The subject of this entry is one T cell receptor (beta chain). In the original processing: Amplification with reference gene primers provided the estimates of nucleated cell counts. Some clones are missing from TCRdb's copy, which holds only in-frame ones; the method was immunoSEQ multiplex PCR. The D gene and trimming were derived from the DNA, and the V and J assignments and clone size from that table. In the table there are hundreds of thousands of clones, around 88% of which are singletons. These data belong to a study of blood T cell repertoires in COVID-19. The specimen was peripheral blood. The receptor's source is a woman aged 30 to 39 with COVID-19, enrolled during active disease.

The CDR3 nucleotides read TGTGCCAGCAGCTTGGCGGGGGGCCATGGCTACACCTTC. Amino acids: CASSLAGGHGYTF. The rearrangement links TRBV5-6 to TRBJ1-2; tentatively, D is TRBD1 (6 bases). Germline assignment: CDR1 SGHDT and CDR2 YYEEEE. The CDR3 consists of 13 residues. V was shortened by 0 bases and J by 6 bases, with 9 bases between the two germline ends.